This TCR beta chain was observed in a study of cytomegalovirus exposure and HLA in healthy donors (dated by TCRdb to the late 2010s). Some background on the complete study: An earlier analysis of around 600 of the donors reported about 250 Gb of sequence data and around 110 million unique TCR beta sequences from about 200 million T cells. Approximately 300 gigabases of sequencing data and around 90 million unique TCR sequences made up an early release that covered around 640 HLA-typed donors. Of the approximately 400 genotyped donors, approximately 83% fell in the genetic ancestry cluster associated with self-reported Caucasian donors. The study aimed to test whether signatures of past pathogen exposure could be identified by cataloging public T cell receptors. The study profiled the T cell repertoires of some 610 subjects by immunosequencing and related them to cytomegalovirus serostatus. Besides the first cohort of around 670 subjects, a separate validation cohort made up of 120 different subjects was used. High-throughput TCR immunosequencing, statistical association of individual TCRs with disease status, and machine learning were combined to predict cytomegalovirus infection status. A later analysis re-examined previously published TCR beta repertoires from several hundred donors and added high-resolution HLA genotyping to investigate patterns of TCR occurrence. In the later analysis, no new phenotypic data were used to find candidate immune exposures; instead, reliance was placed on TCR beta sequences and their occurrence across donors. An earlier analysis of 587 of the donors used high-throughput TCR beta sequencing to judge whether each TCR beta V gene segment behaved as functional or pseudogenic. Donor age, sex, ethnicity and CMV serostatus were compiled alongside the repertoire data. A later genetic analysis used genome-wide SNP genotypes for about 65% of the roughly 700 donors, treating that subset as a discovery cohort. All discovery cohort repertoires had been generated on a single sequencing platform. Class I and class II HLA loci were covered by the typing at four-digit resolution. Typing coverage differed by locus: A, B, C, DRB1 and DQB1 were typed in about 620-630 donors, DQA1 in 500 to 550, DPA1 in some 570, and DPB1 in 400 to 490. A handful of DR-DQ haplotypes were treated as single units for association and clustering because of strong linkage in the cohort. On average, around 240,000 unique TCR beta nucleotide sequences were sequenced per donor among several hundred genotyped donors of the cohort, with around 19% of those sequences being non-productive.

The library was obtained by the immunoSEQ multiplex PCR assay. For the multiplex PCR, a mixture combining 60 forward primers for TCR Vbeta segments and 13 reverse primers for TCR Jbeta segments was used. The CDR3 region of rearranged TCR beta genes was amplified from genomic DNA with a multiplex PCR assay. Amplified TCR beta libraries were sequenced as 87-base-pair reads on the Illumina HiSeq System. Turning to the authors' computational methods: A later analysis tallied 75 million to 95 million unique TCR beta chains across the 610 or so repertoires, and some 10 million of those chains were shared by two or more donors. A nearest-neighbor algorithm error-corrected the raw reads and collapsed the reads into unique sequences, merging closely related sequences to remove PCR and sequencing errors. Alignment of CDR3 sequences to IMGT reference sequences was used to assign V, D and J gene segments. For a sequence to be retained, a match of at least six nucleotides to both a V gene segment and a J gene segment was required. A rearrangement counted as productive if the CDR3 had no stop codons and remained in frame with V and J, and every other rearrangement counted as non-productive. CDR3 was defined according to IMGT convention as the region running from the second conserved V-encoded cysteine to the conserved J-encoded phenylalanine. In an earlier analysis of around 640 of the donors, sequences lacking an unambiguous match to a single V gene segment were excluded. An earlier analysis of over 450 of the donors classified V segments as functional when productive rearrangements were above 56.7% and as segregating when the standard deviation between donors was above 5%. A statistical classification framework was built for diagnosing cytomegalovirus status from the catalog of TCR beta chain sequences. A later analysis assigned V and J genes by comparing TCR nucleotide sequences with IMGT/GENE-DB human TR gene sequences. In a later analysis, CDR3 sequences and most-parsimonious VDJ recombination scenarios were assigned using the TCRdist pipeline. In a later analysis, each TCR beta chain was defined by its CDR3 amino acid sequence together with its V-gene family, and reads lacking a unique V-gene family were excluded. In a later analysis, 500 to 700 highly shared, low-generation-probability nucleotide sequences were removed to address suspected cross-contamination and a sequencing artifact. For each public chain, a later analysis derived a clonal expansion index from normalized ranks of inferred template counts within each repertoire. In a later analysis, generation probabilities were computed with a VDJ recombination model fitted to out-of-frame rearrangements, and the resulting probabilities were checked against IGoR. In a later analysis, TCR-TCR, TCR-HLA and TCR-CMV co-occurrence was scored with hypergeometric tests, and a repertoire-size bias correction was applied to TCR pairs. To estimate false discovery rates, a later analysis permuted the HLA or CMV assignments 20 times. A later analysis grouped co-occurring TCRs with DBSCAN, adding TCRdist sequence similarity when clustering within HLA-allele-positive subsets. Co-occurrence clustering excluded repertoires with fewer than 30,000 or more than 120,000 public chains, plus five with anomalous nucleotide sharing. The table was pulled from immuneACCESS by TCRdb, which kept in-frame rearrangements only. Such tables lose some clones; where checked, under half of the loss comes from unresolved V genes, and the rest has no known cause. V, J and clone size derive from that table, while D and trimming were established from the DNA sequence. Recorded for this sample are fewer than 75,000 clones; roughly 80% of them occurred a single time. The ten largest clonotypes hold around 4.5% of the sample.

Findings and caveats that apply to the study as a whole: The presence/absence analyses assumed that sequencing depth was roughly uniform across donors, and that assumption may not be true. CMV serostatus was the only immune exposure information available for the cohort. A further reported finding was that TCR beta sequences accurately predicted the HLA-A and HLA-B alleles for most subjects in the first cohort. HLA typing was unavailable for some donors at each locus, so association tests used only the typed subset. In vitro tests confirmed that a few of the cytomegalovirus-associated TCR beta chains recognize cytomegalovirus antigens. While some public TCRs were present in many individuals, most TCR sequences turned up only very rarely across donors. In both the original and validation cohorts, the classifier was reported to diagnose cytomegalovirus status with high specificity and sensitivity. Some IMGT-functional V segments, including TRBV6-2 and TRBV6-3, could not be told apart with the 87-base-pair reads, so those segments were excluded. A later genetic analysis associated a missense DCLRE1C variant with V-gene and J-gene trimming of TCR beta chains, and an independent cohort replicated the association. In an earlier analysis of some 540 of the donors, most TCR beta V segments appeared in productive rearrangements about 87% or about 30% of the time, broadly matching IMGT annotations. In a later analysis, several top co-occurrence clusters were reported to appear linked to parvovirus B19, influenza, CMV and Epstein-Barr virus. According to a later genetic analysis, donors in an Asian-associated ancestry cluster had fewer N-insertions in productive TCRs than the approximately 610-donor mean. The authors suggested that the approach could potentially be generalized to other disease states and immunological phenotypes. When HLA alleles, especially DR and DQ, strongly co-occurred, TCR associations were difficult to assign to individual alleles. According to a later analysis, TCR association rates differed among HLA loci, with DRB1 alleles showing the most associated TCRs and HLA-C alleles showing the fewest. Linkage disequilibrium might explain the correlated functional status among segregating V segments, but an unknown experimental factor could not be ruled out. Because counts were too low, roughly 17 rarely observed V segments, including chromosome 9 orphons, were left out of the earlier analysis of about 500 of the donors. At a false discovery rate of 0.05, a later analysis linked around 17,000 TCR beta sequences to specific HLA alleles. A later analysis found that most CMV-associated TCR beta chains appeared HLA-restricted, with HLA associations seemingly driven largely by CMV exposure. A group of highly shared sequence variants was considered likely to be a technical artifact of the sequencing pipeline. A total of 164 TCR beta chains were listed by the study as associated with cytomegalovirus. In a later analysis, HLA-associated TCR beta chains were found to be more clonally expanded and to have lower generation probabilities than equally common non-associated chains. The cohort was sequenced for TCR beta chains only, and without alpha or paired-chain data the features that could be detected were limited.

Including cysteine and phenylalanine, the CDR3 has 14 amino acids. Here the CDR3 DNA is all that survives: 42 bases in frame from base 1. The V and J ends are trimmed by 5 bases and 4 bases, leaving 15 bases between them. The germline V gene (reference sequence) specifies MNHNY as CDR1 and SVGAGI as CDR2. Worth noting for this clone: The clone's antigen remains unknown. No much larger clonotype is one base removed from it; base qualities were not supplied.

The cohort comprised 666 healthy bone marrow donors. Cohort members were all nominally healthy when sampled, although unrecorded immune exposures were likely present. The donor was CMV seronegative and was included in the group of approximately 350 seronegative cohort members. Every donor gave a peripheral blood sample, and the peripheral blood mononuclear cells from that sample were used for TCR beta sequencing. Genomic DNA extraction from the blood cell samples was performed with the Qiagen DNeasy Blood Extraction Kit. The chain uses TRBV6-6 and TRBJ2-7; a tentative D match to TRBD1 spans 6 bases. This TCR was sampled from a man aged 25-45 years in good health and CMV-seronegative. The specimen sequenced was PBMCs. The DNA sequence reads TGTGCCAGCAGTACCTCCGGGACACTTTACGAGCAGTACTTC. This encodes CASSTSGTLYEQYF.